Listed below are T cell receptor beta chains from one sample, sequenced in a study of T cell responses to AZD1222 COVID-19 vaccine. TCRdb's copy holds only in-frame clones and misses some; the assay was immunoSEQ multiplex PCR. The sample lists 95,000 to 150,000 clones, more than 75% occurring once. This material consisted of peripheral blood, taken on day 0 of AZD1222 vaccination. These receptor sequences come from an adult in good health. Each CDR3 is given with its conserved first and last residue. The D gene is left open where the match is weak. Clone size is given for some rows only: seen once, a few or many times, or a class if the clone is expanded.

13 | TRBJ1-2 | TRBV11-2 | - | once | CASSISPAAGYTF | TGTGCCAGCAGCATCAGCCCGGCGGCAGGCTACACCTTC
17 | TRBJ1-2 | TRBV18 | TRBD1 | - | CASSPPTSRDRGIGYTF | TGTGCCAGCTCACCCCCAACGTCCCGGGACAGGGGTATTGGCTACACCTTC
15 | TRBJ1-1 | TRBV25-1 | - | - | CASSPRPFSNTEAFF | TGTGCCAGCAGTCCAAGACCATTCTCGAACACTGAAGCTTTCTTT
16 | TRBJ2-6 | TRBV4-1 | - | - | CASSIRGATGANVLTF | TGCGCCAGCAGCATTAGGGGGGCAACTGGGGCCAACGTCCTGACTTTC
14 | TRBJ2-3 | TRBV6-5 | - | - | CASRMAGATDTQYF | TGTGCCAGCAGGATGGCGGGGGCCACAGATACGCAGTATTTT
15 | TRBJ2-1 | TRBV18 | - | few | CASSMGGFSYNEQFF | TGTGCCAGCTCGATGGGGGGCTTCTCCTACAATGAGCAGTTCTTC
14 | TRBJ1-1 | TRBV3-1/TRBV3-2 | - | few | CASSQRQSSPGAFF | TGTGCCAGCAGCCAACGACAGTCATCCCCGGGGGCTTTCTTT
16 | TRBJ1-6 | TRBV6-5 | - | - | CASSYMIGSYNSPLHF | TGTGCCAGCAGTTACATGATCGGCTCCTATAATTCACCCCTCCACTTT
15 | TRBJ2-7 | TRBV9 | TRBD1 | - | CASSVGTGGSYEQYF | TGTGCCAGCAGCGTAGGGACAGGGGGCTCCTACGAGCAGTACTTC
13 | TRBJ1-2 | TRBV5-1 | - | - | CASSLDSRYGYTF | TGCGCCAGCAGCTTGGACAGCCGTTATGGCTACACCTTC
10 | TRBJ1-2 | TRBV29-1 | - | few | CSVTDIGYTF | TGCAGCGTTACGGACATCGGCTACACCTTC
14 | TRBJ2-7 | TRBV27 | TRBD1 | - | CASSQGQGSYEQYF | TGTGCCAGCAGTCAGGGACAGGGTTCCTACGAGCAGTACTTC
20 | TRBJ2-3 | TRBV19 | TRBD2 | - | CASSIGGLAGFLWGTDTQYF | TGTGCCAGTAGTATAGGTGGACTAGCGGGGTTCCTCTGGGGCACAGATACGCAGTATTTT
14 | TRBJ1-4 | TRBV2 | - | - | CASTPPATNEKLFF | TGTGCCAGCACCCCCCCAGCAACTAATGAAAAACTGTTTTTT
14 | TRBJ2-2 | TRBV6-5 | TRBD2 | - | CATLAGGFTGELFF | TGTGCCACCTTAGCGGGGGGGTTCACCGGGGAGCTGTTTTTT
16 | TRBJ1-2 | TRBV7-9 | TRBD1 | - | CASSFSSRDRNYGYTF | TGTGCCAGCAGCTTTTCCTCCAGGGACAGGAACTATGGCTACACCTTC
14 | TRBJ1-1 | TRBV5-6 | TRBD1 | - | CASSYRGRNTEAFF | TGTGCCAGCAGCTACAGGGGCCGGAACACTGAAGCTTTCTTT
14 | TRBJ1-2 | TRBV27 | - | - | CASSFGGEAYGYTF | TGTGCCAGCAGTTTCGGGGGGGAGGCCTATGGCTACACCTTC
17 | TRBJ1-4 | TRBV3-1/TRBV3-2 | - | - | CASSQGPPTATNEKLFF | TGTGCCAGCAGCCAAGGTCCTCCCACTGCAACTAATGAAAAACTGTTTTTT
14 | TRBJ2-3 | TRBV12-5 | - | - | CASGLGRNTDTQYF | TGTGCTAGTGGCCTCGGTCGGAACACAGATACGCAGTATTTT
15 | TRBJ2-2 | TRBV9 | - | - | CASSAGGANTGELFF | TGTGCCAGCAGCGCGGGTGGGGCGAACACCGGGGAGCTGTTTTTT
16 | TRBJ1-1 | TRBV27 | TRBD1 | - | CASSRTGAPPNTEAFF | TGTGCCAGCAGTCGTACAGGGGCGCCTCCGAACACTGAAGCTTTCTTT
14 | TRBJ1-1 | TRBV5-1 | TRBD1 | - | CASSAGQGFTEAFF | TGCGCCAGCAGCGCTGGACAGGGATTTACTGAAGCTTTCTTT
13 | TRBJ2-1 | TRBV30 | TRBD1 | - | CAWSPGQGNEQFF | TGTGCCTGGAGTCCCGGACAGGGCAATGAGCAGTTCTTC
16 | TRBJ1-5 | TRBV28 | - | few | CASIPQGGRGSQPQHF | TGTGCCAGCATCCCCCAGGGAGGGAGAGGTAGTCAGCCCCAGCATTTT
13 | TRBJ1-2 | TRBV6-2/TRBV6-3 | - | - | CASSRGTLWGYTF | TGTGCCAGCAGCCGTGGGACCTTATGGGGCTACACCTTC
12 | TRBJ1-1 | TRBV7-9 | - | - | CASSLRATEAFF | TGTGCCAGCAGCTTGCGGGCCACTGAAGCTTTCTTT
12 | TRBJ2-7 | TRBV2 | - | - | CASSESTYEQYF | TGTGCCAGCAGTGAATCTACCTACGAGCAGTACTTC
14 | TRBJ2-7 | TRBV27 | - | - | CASRLDGLTYEQYF | TGTGCCAGCAGGTTGGACGGATTGACCTACGAGCAGTACTTC
16 | TRBJ1-4 | TRBV2 | TRBD1 | - | CASSALPTGGLVKLFF | TGTGCCAGCAGTGCCCTCCCGACAGGGGGTCTCGTGAAACTGTTTTTT
13 | TRBJ1-2 | TRBV6-5 | - | - | CASSITVYYGYTF | TGTGCCAGCAGTATTACAGTGTACTATGGCTACACCTTC
16 | TRBJ1-4 | TRBV10-2 | - | - | CASSESVGATNEKLFF | TGCGCCAGCAGTGAGTCCGTCGGTGCAACTAATGAAAAACTGTTTTTT
14 | TRBJ1-1 | TRBV5-1 | - | - | CASSSPSWGTEAFF | TGCGCCAGCAGCTCCCCCTCGTGGGGAACTGAAGCTTTCTTT
13 | TRBJ2-5 | TRBV5-1 | - | - | CASSLGLGETQYF | TGCGCCAGCAGCTTGGGTTTAGGGGAGACCCAGTACTTC
11 | TRBJ1-2 | TRBV19 | - | - | CASRWSYGYTF | TGTGCCAGTAGGTGGAGCTATGGCTACACCTTC
14 | TRBJ2-7 | TRBV4-1 | - | - | CASSPPGQTYEQYF | TGCGCCAGCAGCCCGCCGGGACAAACGTACGAGCAGTACTTC
13 | TRBJ1-3 | TRBV4-2 | - | few | CASSQDLGNTIYF | TGTGCCAGCAGCCAAGATTTGGGAAACACCATATATTTT
12 | TRBJ2-2 | TRBV6-5 | - | - | CASRGNTGELFF | TGTGCCAGCAGGGGGAACACCGGGGAGCTGTTTTTT
14 | TRBJ1-6 | TRBV30 | - | few | CAWSVGTLNSPLHF | TGTGCCTGGAGTGTGGGGACACTTAATTCACCCCTCCACTTT
14 | TRBJ1-1 | TRBV30 | - | - | CAWSVTPLGSGAFF | TGTGCCTGGAGTGTAACCCCCCTTGGGTCGGGCGCTTTCTTT
14 | TRBJ2-5 | TRBV12-5 | - | - | CASGLVIGAETQYF | TGTGCTAGTGGTTTGGTAATAGGGGCAGAGACCCAGTACTTC
17 | TRBJ2-3 | TRBV18 | TRBD2 | - | CASSPVGLARGRDTQYF | TGTGCCAGCTCACCCGTGGGACTAGCACGGGGTAGAGATACGCAGTATTTT
12 | TRBJ1-1 | TRBV7-2 | - | - | CASTRRGGRAFF | TGTGCCAGCACAAGGCGCGGAGGTAGAGCTTTCTTT
13 | TRBJ2-5 | TRBV5-1 | TRBD2 | - | CASGTRQRETQYF | TGCGCCAGCGGGACTAGACAACGAGAGACCCAGTACTTC
13 | TRBJ1-5 | TRBV7-2 | - | - | CASARDSNQPQHF | TGTGCCAGCGCGCGGGATAGCAATCAGCCCCAGCATTTT
12 | TRBJ1-2 | TRBV19 | TRBD1 | - | CASSDRVYGYTF | TGTGCCAGCAGCGACAGGGTCTATGGCTACACCTTC
15 | TRBJ2-2 | TRBV9 | - | once | CASQDGWQNTGELFF | TGTGCCAGTCAGGACGGGTGGCAGAACACCGGGGAGCTGTTTTTT
14 | TRBJ1-1 | TRBV9 | - | - | CASSPSGRNTEAFF | TGTGCCAGCAGCCCGTCGGGCAGGAACACTGAAGCTTTCTTT
17 | TRBJ2-5 | TRBV7-9 | TRBD2 | - | CASSLFSLAEMQETQYF | TGTGCCAGCAGCTTATTTTCCCTAGCGGAGATGCAAGAGACCCAGTACTTC
13 | TRBJ1-2 | TRBV6-1 | - | once | CASSESGSYGYTF | TGTGCCAGCAGTGAAAGTGGATCCTATGGCTACACCTTC
14 | TRBJ1-6 | TRBV19 | TRBD1 | - | CASSPGTGLFPLHF | TGTGCCAGTAGCCCCGGGACAGGGTTGTTCCCCCTCCACTTT